The present entry profiles one T cell receptor (beta chain) with its context. Per the original data handling: Nucleated cell number was recorded as an estimate derived from reference gene primer amplification. The repertoire was sequenced with immunoSEQ multiplex PCR; TCRdb's copy has only in-frame clones and lacks some. V, J and clone size were drawn from that table, and D and trimming were deduced from the DNA. The table lists 200,000 to 250,000 clones, 84% of them singletons. V trimming: 7 bases; J trimming: 5 bases; junction bases outside the gene matches: 4. CDR3 length equals 14 residues. Germline-derived CDR1 and CDR2 are SNHLY and FYNNEI. The source of the sample is a study of blood T cell repertoires in COVID-19. Looking at the study overall: PBMCs, B-cell-depleted T cells, or T cells were the source of the cDNA or gDNA that made up the material.

The clonotype comes from a woman aged 60 to 75 who had recovered from COVID-19. V and J are TRBV2 and TRBJ2-2; 10 bases match TRBD2. The sequencing input was peripheral blood. As DNA, the CDR3 is TGTGCCAGCAAAGCTAGCGGGGGAACCGGGGAGCTGTTTTTT. Protein product: CASKASGGTGELFF.